This T cell receptor beta chain is from a study of T cells in Graves' hyperthyroidism and ophthalmopathy. This clonotype occurred many times. Regions amplified from RNA transcripts were the TCR beta CDR3 regions. In the first-round RT-PCR of the TCR CDR3, the HTBI primer set was used. TCRdb recomputed calls from the multiplex PCR reads with MiXCR, one row per CDR3 protein. Among 340,000 or so distinct CDR3 sequences, roughly 20% were seen once, and the ten largest hold around 47%. This CDR3 comprises 15 residues. CDR1 and CDR2 (germline): SGHAT, FQNNGV. The V segment lost 5 bases and the J segment 5 bases; nucleotides outside the gene matches: 7.

The rearrangement uses TRBV11-2 and TRBJ2-2; 8 nucleotides match TRBD2. Sequenced sample: blood. This clonotype was obtained from a woman aged 50 to 65 with Graves' hyperthyroidism. CDR3 in DNA: TGTGCCAGCAGCCCTCGGGAGGGCCTTACCGGGGAGCTGTTTTTT. This codes for CASSPREGLTGELFF.